Here is one T cell receptor beta chain with its context. The entry originates in a study of technical replicates of blood from four donors. The CDR3 extends over 14 amino acids. With 2 bases removed from V and 5 bases from J, the gap between germline ends came to 9 bases. CDR1 is SGHTA, CDR2 FQGNSA, per germline. Data came from immunoSEQ multiplex PCR; TCRdb stores just in-frame clones and leaves some out. The sample has fewer than 85,000 clones; just over 95% are singletons. The TCR originated in a human donor in good health. This chain links TRBV7-2 with TRBJ1-4; D call uncertain. Source material: T cells isolated from PBMCs. CDR3 bases: TGTGCCAGCAGCTTAAGTTCGGGGAATGAAAAACTGTTTTTT. It specifies CASSLSSGNEKLFF.